This TCR beta chain was sequenced for a study of Ad26.COV2.S vaccination and SARS-CoV-2 variants. Study in general: Of the COV1001 trial arms, the Ad26.COV2.S arm included the donor. Once, or twice with 56 days between doses, Ad26.COV2.S was given intramuscularly.

Study findings and constraints: After vaccination, substantial breadth of spike-specific CD8+ and CD4+ responses was reported. Vaccinees showed greater spike-specific TCR breadth than placebo recipients.

The treatment was: about 20 received Ad26.COV2.S at low or high dose, single or two shots; about 5 received placebo; per-sample allocation not given. The investigators took samples on day 63 after the first vaccine or placebo injection. V was trimmed by 0 bases and J by 2 bases, leaving 9 bases between them. The CDR3 runs to 15 residues. Germline V gene lookup returns CDR1 SGDLS and CDR2 YYNGEE. About this clone itself: Antigen: not known.

The repertoire was sequenced with immunoSEQ multiplex PCR; TCRdb's copy has only in-frame clones and lacks some. The data show hundreds of thousands of clones, with around 86% seen just once and 3.4% held by the top ten. Sequenced material: peripheral blood, taken in a trial of Ad26.COV2.S vaccine versus placebo. This chain joins TRBV9 and TRBJ1-3, with a tentative D call TRBD1 (5 bases). This TCR derives from a person aged 18-60 years who received the Ad26.COV2.S COVID-19 vaccine or a placebo. CDR3 sequence: CASSVEGRAGNTIYF. Here the CDR3 DNA reads TGTGCCAGCAGCGTAGAGGGCAGGGCTGGAAACACCATATATTTT.